Following are 5 T cell receptor beta chains from one sample sequenced in a study of blood T cell repertoires in COVID-19. Here immunoSEQ multiplex PCR was the method, and the copy in TCRdb shows in-frame clones only, minus some. The repertoire has about 260,000 clones, roughly nine tenths of them found once; the top ten carry around 10%. Sequencing used peripheral blood. These TCRs come from a man aged 40-49 years who had recovered from COVID-19.

The gene calls are TRBV6-5 and TRBJ1-1; unclear D gene. Germline V gene data show CDR1 as MNHEY and CDR2 as SVGAGI. Trimming cost V 1 base and J 1 base, with 4 bases left between them. CDR3 length: 13 residues. The CDR3 here is CASSYLRNTEAFF. The CDR3 DNA follows: TGTGCCAGCAGTTACTTGAGGAACACTGAAGCTTTCTTT.

The J gene is TRBJ2-4, the V gene TRBV7-2; 9 nucleotides agree with TRBD2. The CDR3 loop spans 19 amino acids. CDR1 SGHTA and CDR2 FQGNSA come from the germline V gene. The junction had 10 bases not matched to a gene; V was cut back by 1 base and J by 0 bases. The CDR3 spells CASSLDGSSGTVAKNIQYF. For the CDR3, the DNA is TGTGCCAGCAGCTTAGATGGGTCTAGCGGGACGGTAGCCAAAAACATTCAGTACTTC.

The rearrangement joins TRBV25-1 to TRBJ1-1; D ambiguous. This CDR3 spans 14 amino acids. V lost 4 bases and J lost 0, with 9 bases in between. The germline CDR1 and CDR2 sequences are MGHDK and SYGVNS. CDR3 residues: CASSGASLNTEAFF. As DNA, the CDR3 is TGTGCCAGCAGTGGGGCCAGTTTGAACACTGAAGCTTTCTTT.

V gene TRBV7-2 combines with J gene TRBJ2-7; no definite D call. In germline, CDR1 is SGHTA, CDR2 FQGNSA. With 5 bases removed from V and 6 bases from J, the gap between germline ends came to 20 bases. The length of the CDR3 is 15 residues. The CDR3 sequence: CASSTHGERKVEQYF. CDR3 nucleotide sequence: TGTGCCAGCAGCACCCACGGCGAGAGGAAGGTCGAGCAGTACTTC.

The chain employs TRBV30 and TRBJ1-2; D is possibly TRBD1 (6 bases). V shed 4 bases and J shed 5 bases, with 20 bases lying between them. Germline V gives CDR1 GTSNPN, CDR2 SVGIG (reference sequence). CDR3 length: 15 residues. CDR3 coding DNA: TGTGCCTGGAACCCCCCCGACAGGACGCCGTATGGCTACACCTTC. Its protein is CAWNPPDRTPYGYTF.